Below, 29 T cell receptor beta chains from the same sample are listed, as sequenced in a study of beta chain features in type 1 diabetes. Study-wide results and limits: Across all four CD4+ subsets, people with type 1 diabetes showed modestly shorter TCRB CDR3s.

Expressed TCRB transcripts were sequenced after all isolated RNA was converted to cDNA. Clones were sequenced by immunoSEQ multiplex PCR, and TCRdb holds only the in-frame ones, with some missing. Of around 690,000 clones detected, around 12% appear once; the ten largest clones hold roughly 0.12%. For these receptors, no antigen is known. The source material was naive CD4+ T cells from blood. The source is a man aged 25-40 years with type 1 diabetes.

The chain is built from TRBV19 and TRBJ2-1; 10 bases map to TRBD1. J was trimmed by 3 bases and V by 6 bases; bases with no gene match: 11. The CDR3 runs 17 residues. The germline V gene encodes CDR1 LNHDA and CDR2 SQIVND (reference sequence). The CDR3 reads CASSPGTGEAGYNEQFF. The CDR3 nucleotides read TGTGCCAGTAGCCCCGGGACAGGGGAAGCGGGCTACAATGAGCAGTTCTTC.

This chain connects TRBV29-1 to TRBJ1-1, with D unclear. The CDR3 contains 13 residues. The germline V gene has CDR1 SQVTM and CDR2 ANQGSEA. V was cut by 6 bases and J by 0 bases, with 11 bases left in between. DNA for the CDR3: TGCAGCGTCAATGGGTTACTGAACACTGAAGCTTTCTTT. The encoded protein is CSVNGLLNTEAFF. Using reference TRBV29-1 and TRBJ1-1 for the parts outside the CDR3, the full variable domain is SAVISQKPSRDICQRGTSLTIQCQVDSQVTMMFWYRQQPGQSLTLIATANQGSEATYESGFVIDKFPISRPNLTFSTLTVSNMSPEDSSIYLCSVNGLLNTEAFFGQGTRLTVV.

Worth noting for this clone: The same CDR3 can be traced to other DNA sequences in this sample. This sequence joins TRBV25-1 and TRBJ1-3; D call uncertain. The CDR3 loop spans 14 amino acids. V lost 1 base to trimming and J lost 0 bases, with 4 bases between them. Germline V lookup: CDR1 MGHDK, CDR2 SYGVNS. CDR3 residues: CASSEWGSGNTIYF. The DNA for the CDR3 is TGTGCCAGCAGTGAATGGGGCTCTGGAAACACCATATATTTT.

The V gene is TRBV6-5, the J gene TRBJ2-2, with D possibly TRBD1 on 6 matching bases. Between the trimmed V and J ends, which lost 5 bases and 2 bases, there was a span of 12 bases. This CDR3 contains 15 residues. Germline CDR1 is MNHEY and CDR2 is SVGAGI. CDR3 coding DNA: TGTGCCAGCAGTCCCGGGACACTTAACACCGGGGAGCTGTTTTTT. Translated, it gives CASSPGTLNTGELFF.

This clone appeared a few times. The chain couples TRBV6-1 to TRBJ1-3; D is unresolved. With 2 bases removed from V and 0 bases from J, the gap between germline ends came to 8 bases. Germline-derived CDR1 and CDR2 are MNHNS and SASEGT. This CDR3 is 15 amino acids long. The CDR3 DNA is TGTGCCAGCAGTGAAATCGGCTACTCTGGAAACACCATATATTTT. Translated, it gives CASSEIGYSGNTIYF.

This clone was counted between two and nine times. The V gene is TRBV10-3, the J gene TRBJ1-5, with D unresolved. The CDR3 runs 13 residues. In germline, CDR1 is ENHRY, CDR2 SYGVKD. V was pared by 6 bases and J by 6 bases, with 12 bases between. In DNA, the CDR3 is TGTGCCATCAGCCCCAATGTCGGTCAGCCCCAGCATTTT. It codes for CAISPNVGQPQHF.

This clone was picked up a small number of times. This sequence joins TRBV9 and TRBJ2-1; D might be TRBD2 (5 bases). This CDR3 has 15 residues. Per the germline V gene, CDR1 is SGDLS and CDR2 is YYNGEE. V dropped 0 bases and J dropped 0 bases, with 7 bases sitting between them. The CDR3 here is CASSVAEGSYNEQFF. The CDR3 DNA reads TGTGCCAGCAGCGTAGCTGAGGGCTCCTACAATGAGCAGTTCTTC.

The V gene is TRBV18, the J gene TRBJ1-5; a possible D gene is TRBD1 (5 bases). There are 15 residues in the CDR3. V lost 6 bases and J lost 0, with 12 bases in between. Per the germline V gene, CDR1 is KGHSH and CDR2 is LQKENI. Here the CDR3 reads CASSPGTNSNQPQHF. In nucleotides, the CDR3 is TGTGCCAGCTCTCCCGGGACCAATAGCAATCAGCCCCAGCATTTT.

In this sample, this clone turned up a few times. The chain uses TRBV5-4 and TRBJ1-1; 11 nucleotides match TRBD1. Germline assignment: CDR1 SGHNT and CDR2 YYREEE (reference sequence). Trimming at V came to 4 bases and at J to 0 bases, leaving 11 bases not matched to a gene. This CDR3 has 18 amino acids. CDR3 DNA sequence: TGTGCCAGCAGCGTACACCGGGACAGGGGGAGGATGAACACTGAAGCTTTCTTT. Its translation: CASSVHRDRGRMNTEAFF.

The V call is TRBV5-4, the J call TRBJ2-5, with TRBD2 as a possible D gene (5 bases). Germline CDR1 and CDR2: SGHNT and YYREEE (reference sequence). Deletions cut 2 bases from V and 2 bases from J, with 7 bases between. CDR3 size: 13 residues. CDR3: CASSLGLQETQYF. As DNA, the CDR3 is TGTGCCAGCAGCTTAGGACTGCAAGAGACCCAGTACTTC.

This chain connects TRBV29-1 to TRBJ2-4; D remains ambiguous. In germline, CDR1 is SQVTM, CDR2 ANQGSEA. Trimming removed 2 bases from V and 7 bases from J, with 6 bases in between. CDR3 length: 11 amino acids. The CDR3, as DNA: TGCAGCGTTGAAATCGTGAACATTCAGTACTTC. This sequence encodes CSVEIVNIQYF.

This clone was observed a handful of times. The rearrangement uses TRBV10-3 and TRBJ1-5; no definite D call. There are 13 residues in the CDR3. Between the trimmed V and J ends, which lost 4 bases and 7 bases, there was a span of 11 bases. The V gene's germline CDR1 is ENHRY and CDR2 SYGVKD. In DNA, the CDR3 is TGTGCCATCAGTGGGGATCAAACACAGCCCCAGCATTTT. It codes for CAISGDQTQPQHF.

The sample holds a few counts of this clone. This chain joins TRBV7-2 and TRBJ1-2, with 9 bases aligning to TRBD1. The CDR3 length is 15 residues. Trimming removed 4 bases from V and 4 bases from J; junction bases left unmatched: 7. In germline, CDR1 is SGHTA, CDR2 FQGNSA. CDR3 DNA: TGTGCCAGCAGCTCCACAGGGGGCGGTGGCTATGGCTACACCTTC. Translated, it gives CASSSTGGGGYGYTF.

This chain uses TRBV28 with TRBJ2-1; maybe TRBD2 (5 bases). Trimming shortened V by 4 bases and J by 6 bases, and 19 bases separated the two germline ends. CDR1 and CDR2 (germline): MDHEN, SYDVKM. CDR3 length: 16 amino acids. The CDR3 loop reads CASSSSSGFRGNEQFF. The DNA of the CDR3 is TGTGCCAGCAGTTCTTCTTCGGGTTTCCGGGGCAATGAGCAGTTCTTC. The full variable domain, with the rest looked up from reference TRBV28 and TRBJ2-1, is DVKVTQSSRYLVKRTGEKVFLECVQDMDHENMFWYRQDPGLGLRLIYFSYDVKMKEKGDIPEGYSVSREKKERFSLILESASTNQTSMYLCASSSSSGFRGNEQFFGPGTRLTVL.

V gene TRBV28 combines with J gene TRBJ2-3, with D perhaps matching TRBD2 (5 bases). Deletions cut 8 bases from V and 2 bases from J, with 14 bases between. Germline V lookup: CDR1 MDHEN, CDR2 SYDVKM. The CDR3 spans 14 residues. The CDR3 region has the DNA TGTGCCAGCTCCGGAGGTGGGTTCACAGATACGCAGTATTTT. Its translation is CASSGGGFTDTQYF.

This clone was observed a few times. The chain is built from TRBV27 and TRBJ2-6, with D maybe TRBD2 (5 bases). Trimming took off 8 bases at V and 0 bases at J, with 14 bases between the two ends. The CDR3 sequence is 16 residues long. CDR1 is MNHEY and CDR2 is SMNVEV in the germline V gene (reference sequence). CDR3 sequence: CASLGPGSSGANVLTF. The CDR3 DNA reads as TGTGCCAGCCTTGGGCCGGGAAGCTCTGGGGCCAACGTCCTGACTTTC.

V and J are TRBV15 and TRBJ1-4, with D perhaps matching TRBD1 (5 bases). The CDR3 has 14 residues. Trimming left V 0 bases short and J 7 bases short, with 9 bases between. CDR1 and CDR2 (germline): LNHNV, YYDKDF (reference sequence). CDR3 bases: TGTGCCACCAGCAGAGATCCGGGGGGTGAAAAACTGTTTTTT. It translates to CATSRDPGGEKLFF. The full variable domain, completed using reference TRBV15 and TRBJ1-4, is DAMVIQNPRYQVTQFGKPVTLSCSQTLNHNVMYWYQQKSSQAPKLLFHYYDKDFNNEADTPDNFQSRRPNTSFCFLDIRSPGLGDTAMYLCATSRDPGGEKLFFGSGTQLSVL.

This clone has more than one count but fewer than ten. The chain couples TRBV10-3 to TRBJ2-6; a possible D gene is TRBD1 (6 bases). The ends were cut back, 10 bases at V and 1 base at J, with 8 bases in the middle. The germline CDR1 and CDR2 sequences are ENHRY and SYGVKD. This CDR3 comprises 13 residues. DNA of the CDR3: TGTGCCACCGGACAGTCTGGGGCCAACGTCCTGACTTTC. Its protein product is CATGQSGANVLTF.

This clone was counted a few times. The chain carries TRBV23-1 and TRBJ1-6; D ambiguous. TRBV23-1 is an open reading frame, and its role is uncertain. V was cut by 4 bases and J by 7 bases, with 5 bases left in between. The CDR3 covers 12 residues. CDR3 nucleotide sequence: TGCGCCAGCAGTCCTAAGAATTCACCCCTCCACTTT. Its translation: CASSPKNSPLHF.

The chain links TRBV7-9 to TRBJ1-2; no reliable D call. Trimming removed 5 bases at V and 2 bases at J, with 9 bases between. The CDR3 is 13 residues long. Germline CDR1 is SEHNR and CDR2 is FQNEAQ (reference sequence). In DNA form, the CDR3 reads TGTGCCAGCAGCCGGGCTCCGAACTATGGCTACACCTTC. Its protein product is CASSRAPNYGYTF. The full variable domain, with the rest looked up from reference TRBV7-9 and TRBJ1-2, is DTGVSQNPRHKITKRGQNVTFRCDPISEHNRLYWYRQTLGQGPEFLTYFQNEAQLEKSRLLSDRFSAERPKGSFSTLEIQRTEQGDSAMYLCASSRAPNYGYTFGSGTRLTVV.

This clone was detected a few times. The chain is built from TRBV5-1 and TRBJ1-1, with 8 bases aligning to TRBD1. This CDR3 is built from 13 residues. CDR1 is SGHRS, CDR2 YFSETQ, per germline. Germline trimming cut 4 bases from V and 6 bases from J; bases unmatched to any gene: 5. The CDR3 sequence is CASSKGTGAEAFF. The CDR3 nucleotides read TGCGCCAGCAGCAAAGGGACAGGAGCTGAAGCTTTCTTT.

There are a few counts of this clone. This chain uses TRBV7-2 with TRBJ2-7; D gene uncertain. The CDR3 contains 12 residues. V was clipped by 4 bases and J by 6 bases, with 10 bases between them. Germline CDR1 and CDR2: SGHTA and FQGNSA. The CDR3 DNA is TGTGCCAGCAGCTCGCCCGCCCTCGAGCAGTACTTC. Translating it yields CASSSPALEQYF.

The chain combines TRBV2 with TRBJ1-2; D gene uncertain. Deletions cut 7 bases from V and 3 bases from J, with 12 bases between. This CDR3 comprises 13 residues. Germline V gene lookup returns CDR1 SNHLY and CDR2 FYNNEI. The CDR3 sequence is CASKSGLDYGYTF. DNA of the CDR3: TGTGCCAGCAAGTCAGGTTTGGACTATGGCTACACCTTC. The whole variable domain, remainder taken from reference TRBV2 and TRBJ1-2, is EPEVTQTPSHQVTQMGQEVILRCVPISNHLYFYWYRQILGQKVEFLVSFYNNEISEKSEIFDDQFSVERPDGSNFTLKIRSTKLEDSAMYFCASKSGLDYGYTFGSGTRLTVV.

This clone was seen a few times. This chain connects TRBV7-9 to TRBJ1-2, with a tentative D call TRBD1 (5 bases). Per the germline V gene, CDR1 is SEHNR and CDR2 is FQNEAQ (reference sequence). V lost 5 bases to trimming and J lost 8 bases, with 27 bases between them. The CDR3 covers 17 residues. Here the CDR3 reads CASSPFEGSGTGLGYTF. CDR3 in DNA: TGTGCCAGCAGCCCTTTCGAGGGGTCCGGGACTGGTTTAGGCTACACCTTC.

A few counts support this clone. The chain has TRBV7-2 and TRBJ1-3; D possibly corresponds to TRBD1 (6 bases). The CDR3 sequence is 17 residues long. V was cut by 3 bases and J by 0 bases, with 15 bases left in between. Germline V gene lookup returns CDR1 SGHTA and CDR2 FQGNSA. The CDR3 is CASSLAGVSLSGNTIYF. The CDR3 bases are TGTGCCAGCAGCTTGGCAGGGGTATCACTCTCTGGAAACACCATATATTTT.

This clone has a handful of counts. The V and J genes are TRBV29-1 and TRBJ2-1; D gene ambiguous. V was shortened by 3 bases and J by 8 bases, with 17 bases between the two germline ends. This CDR3 contains 14 residues. Germline assignment: CDR1 SQVTM and CDR2 ANQGSEA. The CDR3 region has the DNA TGCAGCGTTGAGACGCCCACAAAAGGGCATGAGCAGTTCTTC. This codes for CSVETPTKGHEQFF.

This sequence joins TRBV7-2 and TRBJ1-6; D unresolved. CDR1 SGHTA and CDR2 FQGNSA come from the germline V gene. The V end was cut by 3 bases, the J end by 11 bases, with 20 bases between. The CDR3 consists of 16 residues. CDR3 in amino acids: CASSLGPNAGGPPLHF. The CDR3 DNA is TGTGCCAGCAGCTTGGGTCCCAACGCGGGAGGGCCACCCCTCCACTTT.

The rearrangement links TRBV5-6 to TRBJ2-1; D is uncertain. Germline CDR1 and CDR2: SGHDT and YYEEEE. The CDR3 covers 15 residues. V lost 0 bases, J lost 0 bases, and 7 bases lay in between. CDR3 sequence (DNA): TGTGCCAGCAGCTTGGTGACACTCTCCTACAATGAGCAGTTCTTC. This sequence encodes CASSLVTLSYNEQFF.

This clone was recorded once. The V gene is TRBV19, the J gene TRBJ2-7; D may be TRBD2 (6 bases). The V end lost 5 bases, the J end lost 3 bases, and 14 bases lay between the germline ends. CDR3 length equals 14 residues. Germline lookup yields CDR1 LNHDA and CDR2 SQIVND (reference sequence). The CDR3 DNA is TGTGCCAGTAGTTCCGGGACTTGGAACTACGAGCAGTACTTC. The encoded protein is CASSSGTWNYEQYF.